A single sample gave rise to the 10 T cell receptor beta chains below, sequenced in a study of OX40 agonist ivuxolimab in advanced cancers. The method was the immunoSEQ multiplex PCR assay. TCRdb holds this immuneACCESS table with in-frame rearrangements only. Some clones are missing; in checked studies, unresolved V genes explain under half, and the rest has no known cause. In this sample the table shows approximately 79,000 clones, approximately 86% of which occur a single time. Under 3% of the sample belongs to the ten largest clones. Sequencing was performed on CD4+ or CD8+ T cells sorted from blood, taken in a trial of the OX40 agonist ivuxolimab. Receptors originate from an adult with an advanced solid tumor such as melanoma, head and neck, liver or kidney cancer.

This chain links TRBV28 with TRBJ1-5; 8 positions match TRBD1. V was clipped by 8 bases and J by 5 bases; unmatched bases: 2. This CDR3 has 12 residues. Germline V gives CDR1 MDHEN, CDR2 SYDVKM. The CDR3 loop reads CASQTGDQPQHF. CDR3 bases: TGTGCCAGCCAGACAGGGGATCAGCCCCAGCATTTT. Drawing the rest from reference TRBV28 and TRBJ1-5, the complete variable domain is DVKVTQSSRYLVKRTGEKVFLECVQDMDHENMFWYRQDPGLGLRLIYFSYDVKMKEKGDIPEGYSVSREKKERFSLILESASTNQTSMYLCASQTGDQPQHFGDGTRLSIL.

This sequence joins TRBV29-1 and TRBJ1-2; perhaps TRBD1 as D (6 bases). Trimming stripped 1 base from V and 6 bases from J, with 15 bases between. The CDR3 is 14 amino acids. Germline V CDR1 and CDR2: SQVTM, ANQGSEA. This CDR3 is CSVEGRGIADGYTF. In DNA, the CDR3 is TGCAGCGTTGAAGGTAGGGGGATTGCTGATGGCTACACCTTC.

V and J are TRBV19 and TRBJ2-2, with 10 bases aligning to TRBD2. The J segment lost 3 bases and the V segment lost 4 bases, leaving 2 bases of the junction unmatched. The CDR3 sequence is 15 residues long. The germline CDR1 and CDR2 sequences are LNHDA and SQIVND (reference sequence). In DNA form, the CDR3 reads TGTGCCAGTAGTAAAGCGGGGGGGTACACCGGGGAGCTGTTTTTT. This gives the protein CASSKAGGYTGELFF.

The chain links TRBV18 to TRBJ2-5; tentative D call: TRBD1 (6 bases). The end of the DNA is better explained by TRBJ2-7, so the J call may be wrong. CDR1 and CDR2 from the germline V gene are KGHSH and LQKENI. CDR3 size: 13 residues. DNA of the CDR3: TGTGCCAGCTCATTGGGACACGGCTACGAGCAGTACTTC. It specifies CASSLGHGYEQYF.

This clone appeared once. The rearrangement links TRBV30 to TRBJ1-2; D is ambiguous. Germline-derived CDR1 and CDR2 are GTSNPN and SVGIG (reference sequence). With 0 bases removed from V and 5 bases from J, the gap between germline ends came to 10 bases. The CDR3 is 13 amino acids. The CDR3 is CAWSVSSGYGYTF. The CDR3 DNA reads TGTGCCTGGAGTGTTAGTTCTGGGTATGGCTACACCTTC.

This CDR3 is CASSLGGYEQYF. As DNA, the CDR3 is TGCGCCAGCAGCTTGGGCGGGTACGAGCAGTACTTC. The chain employs TRBV5-1 and TRBJ2-7, with a possible D match to TRBD2 (5 bases). The ends were cut back, 0 bases at V and 4 bases at J, with 5 bases in the middle. Germline CDR1 and CDR2: SGHRS and YFSETQ. The CDR3 contains 12 residues.

The rearrangement links TRBV14 to TRBJ2-3; D is ambiguous. The V gene lost 1 base and the J gene lost 7 bases, with 12 bases spanning the gap. The CDR3 spans 14 residues. The V gene's germline CDR1 is SGHDN and CDR2 FVKESK. The CDR3 bases are TGTGCCAGCAGCCAAGGTTTTCCTTCTCATACGCAGTATTTT. It specifies CASSQGFPSHTQYF. The whole variable domain, filled in from reference TRBV14 and TRBJ2-3, reads EAGVTQFPSHSVIEKGQTVTLRCDPISGHDNLYWYRRVMGKEIKFLLHFVKESKQDESGMPNNRFLAERTGGTYSTLKVQPAELEDSGVYFCASSQGFPSHTQYFGPGTRLTVL.

This clone was picked up one time. The chain combines TRBV19 with TRBJ2-1; D may match TRBD1 or TRBD2 (7 bases each). The germline V and J ends were trimmed by 3 bases and 4 bases, with 13 bases remaining between them. The CDR3 is 15 amino acids. Looked up from germline, CDR1 is LNHDA and CDR2 is SQIVND (reference sequence). The CDR3 DNA is TGTGCCAGTAGTATGGGGAGGGGGCTGTACAATGAGCAGTTCTTC. Translation gives CASSMGRGLYNEQFF.

This clone was observed once. J is TRBJ2-1 and V is TRBV2, with 10 bases fitting TRBD1. The germline gives CDR1 SNHLY, CDR2 FYNNEI. This CDR3 is 14 amino acids long. The junction had 5 bases not matched to a gene; V was cut back by 8 bases and J by 4 bases. CDR3 sequence (DNA): TGTGCCAGCGTCACGGGACAGGGGTACAATGAGCAGTTCTTC. This translates into CASVTGQGYNEQFF. The full variable domain, with the rest looked up from reference TRBV2 and TRBJ2-1, is EPEVTQTPSHQVTQMGQEVILRCVPISNHLYFYWYRQILGQKVEFLVSFYNNEISEKSEIFDDQFSVERPDGSNFTLKIRSTKLEDSAMYFCASVTGQGYNEQFFGPGTRLTVL.

V is TRBV30 and J is TRBJ1-2; 8 bases are a match to TRBD1. This CDR3 spans 13 amino acids. Germline V gene data show CDR1 as GTSNPN and CDR2 as SVGIG (reference sequence). The ends lost 5 bases at V and 3 bases at J; junction bases unmatched: 5. CDR3 region: CAWGQTGDYGYTF. The CDR3, as DNA: TGTGCCTGGGGCCAGACAGGGGACTATGGCTACACCTTC.